This TCR beta chain was documented in a study of T cell responses to AZD1222 COVID-19 vaccine. Overall study results and limits: Close to half of all spike-specific TCRs reportedly target regions of the variants that are unmutated. Following two doses of AZD1222, Spike-specific TCR breadth and depth rose. With dominance at 160-218 and 743-854, vaccine-associated CD4 TCRs spanned spike.

As to this clone: Its antigen is currently unknown.

V gave up 5 bases and J gave up 0 bases; unmatched junction bases: 5. This CDR3 comprises 16 residues. CDR1 is MNHEY, CDR2 SVGEGT, per germline. The protocol was immunoSEQ multiplex PCR, while the TCRdb copy is restricted to in-frame clones and leaves out a portion. This sample carries 90,000 to 150,000 clones, approximately 89% of them seen once, and the ten largest clones take approximately 5%. Specimen: peripheral blood, collected on day 0 of AZD1222 vaccination. This TCR derives from an adult in good health. The V and J genes are TRBV6-2 or TRBV6-3 and TRBJ2-3, with 10 bases that match TRBD2. The CDR3 nucleotides are TGTGCCAGCAGTCAAAGACTAGCGGGCAGCACAGATACGCAGTATTTT. This codes for CASSQRLAGSTDTQYF.